These 25 T cell receptor beta chains came from one sample sequenced in a study of blood T cell repertoires in COVID-19. Profiling relied on immunoSEQ multiplex PCR, and the TCRdb table lists in-frame clones only, not all of them. The table shows about 230,000 clones, with approximately 82% occurring only once. The sequencing sample was made of peripheral blood. These receptors all come from a woman aged 70-85 years with active or convalescent COVID-19.

This clone appeared a few times. The chain combines TRBV7-3 with TRBJ2-3; 7 nucleotides match TRBD2. J was trimmed by 7 bases and V by 1 base; bases with no gene match: 17. Germline V gene data show CDR1 as SGHTA and CDR2 as FQGTGA. CDR3 length: 18 residues. DNA for the CDR3: TGTGCCAGCAGCTTAAACCCCCAGGGAGCGGGGCTGGGGAATACGCAGTATTTT. This gives the protein CASSLNPQGAGLGNTQYF.

Here the CDR3 reads CASSSLGLAGAEQYF. The CDR3 region has the DNA TGTGCCAGCAGCTCACTCGGACTAGCGGGAGCCGAGCAGTACTTC. J is TRBJ2-7 and V is TRBV9, with TRBD2 matching over 13 bases. The trim removed 4 bases at V and 6 bases at J, leaving 7 bases unmatched. The germline V gene has CDR1 SGDLS and CDR2 YYNGEE. The CDR3 spans 15 residues.

This chain uses TRBV19 with TRBJ2-2, with TRBD2 identical over 8 bases. Per the germline V gene, CDR1 is LNHDA and CDR2 is SQIVND (reference sequence). The CDR3 is 16 residues long. Unmatched junction bases numbered 5, after V lost 5 bases and J lost 0 bases. The CDR3 nucleotides are TGTGCCAGTAGTCTGCTACTAGCGGCGAACACCGGGGAGCTGTTTTTT. It specifies CASSLLLAANTGELFF.

The V and J genes are TRBV18 and TRBJ1-2, with D hard to call. Deletions cut 3 bases from V and 4 bases from J, with 18 bases between. Germline V gene data show CDR1 as KGHSH and CDR2 as LQKENI. This CDR3 region has 16 residues. This chain's CDR3 is CASSPSQATRGYGYTF. The CDR3 nucleotides are TGTGCCAGCTCACCGTCTCAGGCCACTCGGGGCTATGGCTACACCTTC. Together with reference TRBV18 and TRBJ1-2, the CDR3 gives the full variable domain: NAGVMQNPRHLVRRRGQEARLRCSPMKGHSHVYWYRQLPEEGLKFMVYLQKENIIDESGMPKERFSAEFPKEGPSILRIQQVVRGDSAAYFCASSPSQATRGYGYTFGSGTRLTVV.

The chain has TRBV28 and TRBJ1-2; possibly TRBD1 for D (5 bases). Germline V gene lookup returns CDR1 MDHEN and CDR2 SYDVKM. Trimming stripped 1 base from V and 4 bases from J, with 10 bases between. CDR3 length equals 14 residues. For the CDR3, the DNA is TGTGCCAGCAGTTTATTCCCAGGGATCTATGGCTACACCTTC. Protein product: CASSLFPGIYGYTF.

This chain uses TRBV12-3 or TRBV12-4 with TRBJ2-7; 7 nucleotides agree with TRBD1. The CDR3 runs 13 residues. V dropped 6 bases and J dropped 6; count of bases not matched to a gene: 8. The CDR3 region has the DNA TGTGCCAGCAGCAGTGACAGGGCGGGCGAGCAGTACTTC. This gives the protein CASSSDRAGEQYF.

The V and J genes are TRBV20-1 and TRBJ1-5; tentative D call: TRBD1 (6 bases). The ends were cut back, 3 bases at V and 0 bases at J, with 12 bases in the middle. Germline lookup yields CDR1 DFQATT and CDR2 SNEGSKA (reference sequence). The CDR3 consists of 15 residues. In DNA form, the CDR3 reads TGCAGTGCTAGTTCCGGGACACGTAGCAATCAGCCCCAGCATTTT. Its translation is CSASSGTRSNQPQHF.

V is TRBV6-6 and J is TRBJ1-5; a weak D match, TRBD1 (5 bases). CDR3 size: 16 residues. Germline CDR1 MNHNY, CDR2 SVGAGI (reference sequence). V lost 0 bases and J lost 4, with 13 bases in between. CDR3 in amino acids: CASSYSNQGGNQPQHF. The CDR3 nucleotides are TGTGCCAGCAGTTACTCGAATCAGGGAGGGAATCAGCCCCAGCATTTT.

The CDR3 reads CASSTPDSYTEAFF. Here the CDR3 DNA reads TGTGCCAGCAGTACACCGGACAGCTACACTGAAGCTTTCTTT. The rearrangement links TRBV28 to TRBJ1-1, with D possibly being TRBD1 (6 bases). Germline loops: CDR1 MDHEN, CDR2 SYDVKM. This CDR3 has 14 amino acids. Trimming took off 5 bases at V and 3 bases at J, with 13 bases between the two ends.

On this clone: One end of the junction does not line up with germline, which may come from a read error. The chain employs TRBV7-9 and TRBJ1-5; 7 nucleotides match TRBD1. The CDR3 is 15 residues long. The V gene's germline CDR1 is SEHNR and CDR2 FQNEAQ (reference sequence). The CDR3 sequence: CASSLGWQGDQPQHF. The CDR3 DNA sequence: TGTGCCAGCAGTTTAGGTTGGCAGGGGGATCAGCCCCAGCATTTT.

This rearrangement joins TRBV7-6 to TRBJ2-7, with a possible D match to TRBD2 (5 bases). In germline, CDR1 is SGHVS, CDR2 FNYEAQ. Between the trimmed V and J ends, which lost 1 base and 2 bases, there was a span of 12 bases. CDR3 size: 15 residues. Here the CDR3 DNA reads TGTGCCAGCAGCTTAGGCGGGTCCATAACCTACGAGCAGTACTTC. Amino acids: CASSLGGSITYEQYF.

This clone was observed a handful of times. The chain combines TRBV2 with TRBJ2-3; 12 bases match TRBD2. Germline V CDR1 and CDR2: SNHLY, FYNNEI. V dropped 6 bases and J dropped 4; count of bases not matched to a gene: 5. This CDR3 spans 15 amino acids. CDR3 sequence: CASRPTSGGADTQYF. The DNA of the CDR3 is TGTGCCAGCAGACCGACTAGCGGGGGTGCAGATACGCAGTATTTT.

The V gene is TRBV25-1, the J gene TRBJ2-1, with 8 bases fitting TRBD2. CDR1 and CDR2 (germline): MGHDK, SYGVNS. V shed 2 bases, J shed 4 bases, and the junction held 7 bases outside the gene matches. The CDR3 is 16 residues long. CDR3 bases: TGTGCCAGCAGTGAAACCAGCGGGGGACCATACAATGAGCAGTTCTTC. As protein: CASSETSGGPYNEQFF. The complete variable domain, with remaining parts taken from reference TRBV25-1 and TRBJ2-1, reads EADIYQTPRYLVIGTGKKITLECSQTMGHDKMYWYQQDPGMELHLIHYSYGVNSTEKGDLSSESTVSRIRTEHFPLTLESARPSHTSQYLCASSETSGGPYNEQFFGPGTRLTVL.

The gene calls are TRBV14 and TRBJ1-6; a weak D match, TRBD1 (6 bases). V lost 4 bases, J lost 10 bases, and 23 bases lay in between. This CDR3 comprises 17 residues. Germline V gene lookup returns CDR1 SGHDN and CDR2 FVKESK. The CDR3 is CASSLVQMWGLESPLHF. The CDR3 bases are TGTGCCAGCAGCCTCGTCCAGATGTGGGGGCTAGAATCACCCCTCCACTTT.

The chain combines TRBV15 with TRBJ2-1; 12 positions match TRBD2. The J segment lost 4 bases and the V segment lost 1 base, leaving 2 bases of the junction unmatched. There are 16 residues in the CDR3. Germline V gives CDR1 LNHNV, CDR2 YYDKDF (reference sequence). CDR3 residues: CATSRGGTSGYNEQFF. In DNA form, the CDR3 reads TGTGCCACCAGCAGAGGCGGGACTAGCGGGTACAATGAGCAGTTCTTC.

V usage is TRBV2 and J usage is TRBJ2-1, with a tentative D call TRBD2 (5 bases). CDR1 is SNHLY and CDR2 is FYNNEI in the germline V gene. V shed 5 bases and J shed 5 bases, with 10 bases lying between them. CDR3 size: 13 residues. The CDR3 DNA sequence: TGTGCCAGCAGTTTTCGGGGAGACAATGAGCAGTTCTTC. Protein product: CASSFRGDNEQFF.

As concerns this clone: At the DNA level, this CDR3 is encoded by other sequences in the same sample as well. The chain links TRBV28 to TRBJ1-5, with D perhaps TRBD1 (5 bases). The germline V gene encodes CDR1 MDHEN and CDR2 SYDVKM. The V and J ends lost 2 bases and 4 bases respectively, with 6 bases between them. The CDR3 loop spans 13 amino acids. In DNA, the CDR3 is TGTGCCAGCAGTTTACAGGGTAATCAGCCCCAGCATTTT. Translating it yields CASSLQGNQPQHF.

The chain links TRBV7-9 to TRBJ2-7, with a possible D match to TRBD2 (6 bases). Germline V gene lookup returns CDR1 SEHNR and CDR2 FQNEAQ (reference sequence). This CDR3 region has 11 residues. Trimming pared 7 bases from V and 4 bases from J, leaving 8 bases between. CDR3 DNA sequence: TGTGCCAGCATGCGGGAATACGAGCAGTACTTC. It is translated as CASMREYEQYF.

This chain uses TRBV18 with TRBJ1-5; maybe TRBD1 (5 bases). Germline-derived CDR1 and CDR2 are KGHSH and LQKENI. The V end lost 0 bases, the J end lost 2 bases, and 14 bases lay between the germline ends. This CDR3 is 17 amino acids long. CDR3 nucleotides: TGTGCCAGCTCACCACCGGCGGGGTGGGGCGGCAATCAGCCCCAGCATTTT. Protein product: CASSPPAGWGGNQPQHF.

J is TRBJ2-3 and V is TRBV6-5; 9 bases align to TRBD1. J gave up 9 bases and V 4 bases, and 14 bases lay outside the gene matches. The V gene's germline CDR1 is MNHEY and CDR2 SVGAGI. The CDR3 contains 16 residues. The CDR3 loop reads CASSSSFRDRVLTQYF. The CDR3 bases are TGTGCCAGCAGTTCCTCATTCCGGGACAGGGTTTTAACGCAGTATTTT.

The chain carries TRBV5-1 and TRBJ1-4, with D uncertain. V dropped 1 base and J dropped 8 bases, with 15 bases sitting between them. This CDR3 is built from 15 residues. CDR1 SGHRS and CDR2 YFSETQ come from the germline V gene. CDR3 amino acids: CASSLSGEVWEKLFF. CDR3 nucleotide sequence: TGCGCCAGCAGCTTGAGTGGGGAGGTGTGGGAAAAACTGTTTTTT.

The chain uses TRBV19 and TRBJ2-7, with D possibly TRBD2 on 6 matching bases. This CDR3 is 13 amino acids long. Trimming stripped 5 bases from V and 6 bases from J, with 14 bases between. Germline V gene lookup returns CDR1 LNHDA and CDR2 SQIVND (reference sequence). In DNA, the CDR3 is TGTGCCAGTAGTGTGGGAGGTAAACTCGAGCAGTACTTC. This codes for CASSVGGKLEQYF.

V usage is TRBV2 and J usage is TRBJ1-2; D might be TRBD1 (5 bases). The V end lost 3 bases, the J end lost 8 bases, and 19 bases lay between the germline ends. The V gene's germline CDR1 is SNHLY and CDR2 FYNNEI. The CDR3 totals 15 residues. The CDR3 spells CASSEGLSAVKGYTF. CDR3 coding DNA: TGTGCCAGCAGTGAGGGACTCTCTGCAGTTAAGGGCTACACCTTC.

This chain joins TRBV3-1 (or the pseudogene TRBV3-2) and TRBJ2-6; D ambiguous. The CDR3 is made up of 15 amino acids. CDR1 and CDR2 (germline): LGHDT, YNNKEL (reference sequence). The V end lost 5 bases, the J end lost 0 bases, and 8 bases lay between the germline ends. CDR3 nucleotide sequence: TGTGCCAGCAGCATCTCTAGCTCTGGGGCCAACGTCCTGACTTTC. This encodes CASSISSSGANVLTF.

This clone was counted once. This chain links TRBV27 with TRBJ1-1, with TRBD1 matching over 7 bases. V was pared by 6 bases and J by 3 bases, with 13 bases of the junction left unmatched. From germline, CDR1 is MNHEY and CDR2 SMNVEV (reference sequence). The CDR3 runs 16 residues. This chain's CDR3 is CASRLTGLSGYTEAFF. The DNA of the CDR3 is TGTGCCAGCAGACTGACAGGGCTTAGTGGGTACACTGAAGCTTTCTTT.